This TCR beta chain was identified in a study of early T cells in non-severe SARS-CoV-2 infection. Study as a whole: Alpha and beta chains were unpaired, from unsorted whole-blood bulk RNA. General study points: Anti-spike CD8 responses were favored by VDJdb matching, which missed private and CD4 specificities.

The library protocol tagged individual cDNA molecules with unique molecular identifiers. TCRdb called the 5' RACE reads again in MiXCR, with one record for every CDR3 protein. The table includes approximately 32,000 distinct CDR3 sequences, 6.6% detected once. This clonotype was counted at least ten times. Its specificity is unknown. Trimming took off 2 bases at V and 4 bases at J, with 9 bases between the two ends. The V gene's germline CDR1 is SGHNT and CDR2 YYREEE (reference sequence). The CDR3 loop spans 13 amino acids. Sequenced: whole blood. The chain joins TRBV5-4 to TRBJ2-5; D unclear. The receptor was isolated from an adult who was a healthcare worker with PCR-confirmed SARS-CoV-2 infection or an uninfected control (not recorded which). As DNA, the CDR3 is TGTGCCAGCAGCTTTGCAAATTCAGAGACCCAGTACTTC. It encodes CASSFANSETQYF.